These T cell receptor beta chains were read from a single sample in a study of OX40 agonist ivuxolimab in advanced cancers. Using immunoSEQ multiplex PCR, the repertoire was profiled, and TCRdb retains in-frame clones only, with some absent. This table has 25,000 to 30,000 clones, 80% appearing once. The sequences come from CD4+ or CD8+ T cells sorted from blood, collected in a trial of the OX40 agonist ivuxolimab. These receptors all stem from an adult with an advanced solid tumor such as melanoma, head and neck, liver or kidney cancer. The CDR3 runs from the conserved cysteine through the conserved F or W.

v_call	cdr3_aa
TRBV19	CASSRGGLNTGELFF
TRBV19	CASSIGIPGVRNEQFF
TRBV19	CASSTRGAPGGYTF
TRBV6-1	CASSELSGTGSNAEAFF
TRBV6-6	CASSRGQASYEQYF
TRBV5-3	CASSGTGTGVEKLFF
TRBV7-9	CASSLFGLANEKLFF
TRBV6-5	CASRLGTRGQETQYF
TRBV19	CASRNPGGRQPQHF
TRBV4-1	CASSPDRGRSTDTQYF
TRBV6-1	CASSALGRVNEQFF
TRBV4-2	CASSQESGDNSPLHF
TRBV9	CASSAEAGGEQYF
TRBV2	CASSLGQLNTGELFF
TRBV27	CASSDPGTLPWGLSGDTEAFF
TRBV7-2	CASSPGTSGHTDTQYF
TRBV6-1	CASSFGRSYGYTF
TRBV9	CASSVVGGGDTQYF
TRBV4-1	CASSQEVAGPQETQYF
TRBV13	CASSFDRAEQYF
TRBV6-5	CASRKSGGLTDTQYF
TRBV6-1	CASRDRYNSPLHF
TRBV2	CASKWQGGEGYEQYF
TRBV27	CASGWGASQPQHF
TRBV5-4	CASSLGQGNIQYF
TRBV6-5	CASRPLGRREQYF
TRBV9	CASSATGPGGELFF
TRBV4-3	CASSQGLPGTGELFF
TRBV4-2	CASSPRTGNTEAFF